This TCR beta chain was sequenced during a study of T cell responses to AZD1222 COVID-19 vaccine (dated by TCRdb to about 2021). With regard to the full study: A total of about 250 trial participants underwent TCR sequencing, of whom 207 had received two doses of AZD1222 and approximately 26 had received two doses of the MenACWY control vaccine. Trial participants were enrolled by age into 18-55, 56-69 and 70-plus year subgroups, with roughly 160, 29 and 62 TCR-sequenced participants respectively. Study-wide findings and limitations: Most participants were white British and females outnumbered males, and the authors suggested that clonal diversity may have been underestimated. The vaccine-associated CD4 TCRs covered the entire spike protein, and the dominant responses fell in regions 160-218 and 743-854. The 56-69-year group was small, and its depth increase did not reach significance, likely because of low power. Reportedly, almost half of the unique spike-specific TCRs recognized epitopes lying outside the regions that are mutated in the B.1.351 and B.1.1.7 variants. Because no samples from the day 14 peak response were available, repertoires could be characterized only after the peak T cell response. Conclusions about previously exposed vaccinees were limited because only six AZD1222 recipients were SARS-CoV-2 seropositive at baseline. Spike-specific TCR breadth and depth rose significantly after two AZD1222 doses compared with day 0 and with MenACWY recipients.

CDR1 and CDR2, per the germline V gene, are MGHRA and YSYEKL. Trimmed from V: 0 bases; trimmed from J: 4 bases; junction bases lacking a gene match: 8. The CDR3 numbers 17 residues from cysteine through phenylalanine. The retained sequence is limited to the CDR3, 51 bases, with the frame set at the first base. With respect to this clone: It has no known antigen specificity. Nothing much larger sits one base from this clone, and base qualities are not available.

The CDR3 regions of human TCRbeta chains were analyzed by immunosequencing. Turning to the authors' computational methods: Repertoire TCRs were checked for matches against a reference library of SARS-CoV-2-specific TCRs that had been generated using the MIRA antigen-specificity platform. Breadth was defined as the fraction of unique TCRs that were SARS-CoV-2-associated. Depth was defined as the fraction of total T cells that were SARS-CoV-2-associated. Using the MIRA data, each spike-specific TCR was assigned both to the spike region to which the TCR was reactive and to a CD4 or CD8 class. Log10-transformed breadth and depth values were compared by one-way ANOVA with Sidak's multiple comparisons tests. TCRdb provides this immuneACCESS table in a form limited to in-frame rearrangements. Some clones are lacking; in checked studies, under half of them reflect an unresolved V gene, and why the rest are absent is not known. V and J calls plus clone size are reproduced from that table; the DNA served to infer D and trimming. This sample lists approximately 120,000 clones; roughly 87% were detected once. Around 4.5% of the sample goes to the ten largest clones.

The time point label corresponds to: baseline before first vaccination. This sample's treatment or condition label indicates: meningococcal conjugate vaccine given as trial control. The vaccinee samples were drawn from two UK trials, COV001 and COV002, one of which was a single-blind randomized controlled phase 2/3 trial testing AZD1222 (ChAdOx1 nCoV-19) in healthy adults. For TCRbeta chain sequencing, PBMC samples from trial participants were taken at day 0 and at day 28 after the second dose. The TCR comes from an adult in good health. The specimen was peripheral blood, collected on day 0 of MenACWY control vaccination. Recombination linked TRBV4-1 to TRBJ2-3; 9 bases in between match TRBD1. The CDR3 loop reads CASSQEGGTGNADTQYF. The DNA sequence is TGCGCCAGCAGCCAAGAAGGGGGGACAGGGAACGCAGATACGCAGTATTTT.